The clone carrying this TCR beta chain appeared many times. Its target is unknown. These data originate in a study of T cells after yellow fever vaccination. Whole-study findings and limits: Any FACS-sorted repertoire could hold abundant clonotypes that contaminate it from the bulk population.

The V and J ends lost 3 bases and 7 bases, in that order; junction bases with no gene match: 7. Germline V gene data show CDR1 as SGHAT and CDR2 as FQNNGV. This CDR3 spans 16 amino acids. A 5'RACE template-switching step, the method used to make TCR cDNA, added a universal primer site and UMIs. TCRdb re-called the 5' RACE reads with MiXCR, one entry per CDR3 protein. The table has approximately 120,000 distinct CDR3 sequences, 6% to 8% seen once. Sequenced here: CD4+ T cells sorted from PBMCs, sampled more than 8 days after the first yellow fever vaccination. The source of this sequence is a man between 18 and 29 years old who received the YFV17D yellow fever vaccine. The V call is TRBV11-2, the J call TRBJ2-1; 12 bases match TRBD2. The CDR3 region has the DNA TGTGCCAGCAGCTTGTCTACTAGCGGGGGGATGAATGAGCAGTTCTTC. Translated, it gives CASSLSTSGGMNEQFF.